The rows below give T cell receptor beta chains drawn from one sample of a study of blood T cell repertoires in COVID-19. The assay was immunoSEQ multiplex PCR, and TCRdb's table has in-frame clones only and misses some. The sample has 320,000 or so clones; less than 90% are singletons. Sequencing used PBMCs or T cells enriched from blood (not recorded which). These receptors all come from a woman under 40 who had recovered from COVID-19. CDR3s leave out the opening cysteine and the closing phenylalanine or tryptophan.

v_call: TRBV6-2/TRBV6-3
cdr3_aa: ASSLFKRGTDTQY

v_call: TRBV23-1
cdr3_aa: ASSGDRGPYEQY

v_call: TRBV15
cdr3_aa: ATSSGAGTGDTEAF

v_call: TRBV7-2
cdr3_aa: ASSQGSYNEQF

v_call: TRBV18
cdr3_aa: ASSPRLLAGDNEQF

v_call: TRBV5-1
cdr3_aa: ASSPGMSSGNTIY

v_call: TRBV2
cdr3_aa: ASHIRGETQY

v_call: TRBV20-1
cdr3_aa: SASPLIAGGSDTQY

v_call: TRBV5-1
cdr3_aa: ASSLDLSANTGELF

v_call: TRBV28
cdr3_aa: AAWPGPSEGYT

v_call: TRBV11-2
cdr3_aa: ASSPTVYTEAF

v_call: TRBV9
cdr3_aa: ASSQGGLAGADTQY

v_call: TRBV19
cdr3_aa: ASSISAGTVSYEQY

v_call: TRBV19
cdr3_aa: ASSRGPSLETQY

v_call: TRBV6-1
cdr3_aa: ASSEVGQGAKNSPLH

v_call: TRBV5-4
cdr3_aa: ASSLVEGGGANNEQF

v_call: TRBV9
cdr3_aa: ASSVVERGDTQY

v_call: TRBV14
cdr3_aa: ASSQARDRMY

v_call: TRBV2
cdr3_aa: ASSGDRTPSDQPQH

v_call: TRBV5-1
cdr3_aa: ASRGPLQETQY

v_call: TRBV12-1
cdr3_aa: ASSFREIIPGQRKIRNYGYT

v_call: TRBV5-1
cdr3_aa: ASSLGGGRVTDTQY

v_call: TRBV3-1/TRBV3-2
cdr3_aa: ASVGQGALGYT

v_call: TRBV6-5
cdr3_aa: ASSTSGEKEDEQF

v_call: TRBV15
cdr3_aa: ATSPRQGHGEKLF

v_call: TRBV19
cdr3_aa: ASSLIWGDSSNQPQH

v_call: TRBV19
cdr3_aa: ASRENRGRQPQH

v_call: TRBV24-1
cdr3_aa: ATSSDSNTGELF

v_call: TRBV7-2
cdr3_aa: ASSSRQGAPLH

v_call: TRBV9
cdr3_aa: ASSGTGLQGYT

v_call: TRBV6-5
cdr3_aa: ASRPTGSGTEAF

v_call: TRBV6-2/TRBV6-3
cdr3_aa: ASSRRGGALGTDTQY

v_call: TRBV10-3
cdr3_aa: AISESRLAGDSGELF

v_call: TRBV7-8
cdr3_aa: ASSLALEPSNYGYT

v_call: TRBV11-2
cdr3_aa: AGRDSAYNEQF

v_call: TRBV30
cdr3_aa: AWSEGQGAPYEQY

v_call: TRBV29-1
cdr3_aa: SVEGGQGATGELF

v_call: TRBV28
cdr3_aa: ASSFPRGPTNEKLF

v_call: TRBV7-2
cdr3_aa: ASSPSGGSYNEQF

v_call: TRBV7-2
cdr3_aa: ASSLSAGEGTDTQY

v_call: TRBV7-6
cdr3_aa: ASSLEFPGQGNTEAF

v_call: TRBV29-1
cdr3_aa: SVGGQGALYEQY

v_call: TRBV6-2/TRBV6-3
cdr3_aa: ASSYPGTGGAGNIQY

v_call: TRBV7-2
cdr3_aa: ASSSQNQDWTSTDTQY

v_call: TRBV4-3
cdr3_aa: ASSLPGHEPLH

v_call: TRBV5-8
cdr3_aa: ASSFQGSSYNSPLH

v_call: TRBV18
cdr3_aa: ASSPLNTGELF

v_call: TRBV28
cdr3_aa: ASSSRGSGTDTQY

v_call: TRBV14
cdr3_aa: ASSQLVGATGANVLT

v_call: TRBV27
cdr3_aa: ASGSGTDGNTIY

v_call: TRBV18
cdr3_aa: ASSPRTSRNTGELF

v_call: TRBV27
cdr3_aa: ASRTSGASYEQY

v_call: TRBV3-1/TRBV3-2
cdr3_aa: ASSPRAGVNTEAF

v_call: TRBV11-2
cdr3_aa: ASSGPVGRESSYEQY